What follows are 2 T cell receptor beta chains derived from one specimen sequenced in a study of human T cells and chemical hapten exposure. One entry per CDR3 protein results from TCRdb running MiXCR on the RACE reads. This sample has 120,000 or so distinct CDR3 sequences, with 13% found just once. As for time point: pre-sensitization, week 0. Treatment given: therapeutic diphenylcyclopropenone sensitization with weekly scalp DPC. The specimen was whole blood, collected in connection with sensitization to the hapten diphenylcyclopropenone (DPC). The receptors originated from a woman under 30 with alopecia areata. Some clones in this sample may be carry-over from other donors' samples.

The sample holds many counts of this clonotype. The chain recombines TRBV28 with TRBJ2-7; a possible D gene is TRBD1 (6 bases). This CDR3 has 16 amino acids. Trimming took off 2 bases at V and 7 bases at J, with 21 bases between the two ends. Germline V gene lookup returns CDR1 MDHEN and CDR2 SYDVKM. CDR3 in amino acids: CASSLLVPLQGEEQYF. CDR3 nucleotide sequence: TGTGCCAGCAGTTTACTGGTCCCTTTACAGGGTGAGGAGCAGTACTTC. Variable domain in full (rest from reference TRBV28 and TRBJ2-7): DVKVTQSSRYLVKRTGEKVFLECVQDMDHENMFWYRQDPGLGLRLIYFSYDVKMKEKGDIPEGYSVSREKKERFSLILESASTNQTSMYLCASSLLVPLQGEEQYFGPGTRLTVT.

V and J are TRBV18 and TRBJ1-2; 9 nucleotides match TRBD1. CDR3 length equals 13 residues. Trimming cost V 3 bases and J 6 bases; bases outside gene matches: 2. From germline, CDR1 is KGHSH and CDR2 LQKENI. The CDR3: CASSPTGGNGYTF. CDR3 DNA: TGTGCCAGCTCACCGACAGGGGGGAATGGCTACACCTTC. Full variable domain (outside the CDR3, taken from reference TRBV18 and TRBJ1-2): NAGVMQNPRHLVRRRGQEARLRCSPMKGHSHVYWYRQLPEEGLKFMVYLQKENIIDESGMPKERFSAEFPKEGPSILRIQQVVRGDSAAYFCASSPTGGNGYTFGSGTRLTVV.